Listed below are T cell receptor beta chains from one sample, sequenced in a study of control samples from healthy donors and cancer patients. Profiled with immunoSEQ multiplex PCR; TCRdb holds only in-frame clones, not every one. Of around 150,000 clones detected, about 87% appear once; the ten largest clones hold more than 10%. Sequenced input: blood. Receptors were obtained from a man aged 25-40 years in good health. Each CDR3 is given without its conserved first and last residue.

v_call: TRBV18
cdr3_aa: ASSPLSGPSYEQY

v_call: TRBV11-1
cdr3_aa: ASSLSNSEAF

v_call: TRBV6-6
cdr3_aa: ASSPRGGGRSTGELF

v_call: TRBV29-1
cdr3_aa: SVVGTGGWNYGYT

v_call: TRBV18
cdr3_aa: ASSSGQGFMNTEAF

v_call: TRBV15
cdr3_aa: ATSRDIQASSYEQY

v_call: TRBV7-8
cdr3_aa: ASSLVLAGRDTQY

v_call: TRBV5-1
cdr3_aa: ASSGGTSQETQY

v_call: TRBV30
cdr3_aa: AWSVGSTISGELF

v_call: TRBV25-1
cdr3_aa: ASSEKREGLSEQF

v_call: TRBV28
cdr3_aa: ASTSPTEAF

v_call: TRBV7-3
cdr3_aa: ASSLESGANVLT

v_call: TRBV6-1
cdr3_aa: ASSEGGRSVDT

v_call: TRBV3-1/TRBV3-2
cdr3_aa: ASLSWEEETQY

v_call: TRBV27
cdr3_aa: ASSLGQGAFGYEQY

v_call: TRBV4-1
cdr3_aa: ASSQEAGGAYGYT

v_call: TRBV6-6
cdr3_aa: ASSRRSRGTGQLSYGYT

v_call: TRBV21-1
cdr3_aa: ASSLQGPGPLGNTIY

v_call: TRBV24-1
cdr3_aa: ATSDPGLAGGPKDEQF

v_call: TRBV29-1
cdr3_aa: SVIDRVNTEAF

v_call: TRBV28
cdr3_aa: ASSSSSTEAF

v_call: TRBV25-1
cdr3_aa: ASSEGDLNEQF

v_call: TRBV3-1/TRBV3-2
cdr3_aa: ASRLSGRNTDTQY

v_call: TRBV3-1/TRBV3-2
cdr3_aa: ASSQASSWTGELF

v_call: TRBV3-1/TRBV3-2
cdr3_aa: ASSLGTAGNQPQH

v_call: TRBV19
cdr3_aa: ASSERSAVETQY

v_call: TRBV19
cdr3_aa: ASSMTAGGSYEQY

v_call: TRBV19
cdr3_aa: ASSIVTGSNQPQH

v_call: TRBV7-2
cdr3_aa: ASSLATINRSGYT

v_call: TRBV5-6
cdr3_aa: ASSRSLNRDAHEQY

v_call: TRBV10-3
cdr3_aa: AISELTGGNGELF

v_call: TRBV5-1
cdr3_aa: ASSLDSINEQY

v_call: TRBV5-4
cdr3_aa: ASSPDGGAGNTIY

v_call: TRBV27
cdr3_aa: ASSFRQGAGDYGYT

v_call: TRBV3-1/TRBV3-2
cdr3_aa: ASSHKPGSTGNTIY

v_call: TRBV7-8
cdr3_aa: ASSLGVGADTQY

v_call: TRBV6-1
cdr3_aa: ASSELVAGELF

v_call: TRBV27
cdr3_aa: ASTTGSNTEAF

v_call: TRBV19
cdr3_aa: ASTDSGSTNEKLF

v_call: TRBV19
cdr3_aa: ATGGRANTEAF

v_call: TRBV7-2
cdr3_aa: ACRLVYGYT

v_call: TRBV7-6
cdr3_aa: ASSLSPKSGGSGETQY

v_call: TRBV5-1
cdr3_aa: ASSLRTGGTEAF

v_call: TRBV7-9
cdr3_aa: ASSLGTVSQPQH

v_call: TRBV27
cdr3_aa: ASSSTAEVYNEQF

v_call: TRBV9
cdr3_aa: ASSSQGIINSPLH

v_call: TRBV7-9
cdr3_aa: ASSFKPTTETQY

v_call: TRBV6-1
cdr3_aa: ASSEASGDFYEQY

v_call: TRBV3-1/TRBV3-2
cdr3_aa: ASSPPGSGSWTGELF

v_call: TRBV4-2
cdr3_aa: ASSQVATEDLYGYT

v_call: TRBV10-3
cdr3_aa: AITDASSTDTQY

v_call: TRBV11-1
cdr3_aa: ASSLRRATRQETQY

v_call: TRBV27
cdr3_aa: ASSLRGFGNQPQH

v_call: TRBV25-1
cdr3_aa: ASSRTVTNEKLF

v_call: TRBV7-2
cdr3_aa: ASSLARTENTEAF

v_call: TRBV3-1/TRBV3-2
cdr3_aa: ASSQDPSRQGSSNYGYT

v_call: TRBV2
cdr3_aa: ATSRQETQY

v_call: TRBV20-1
cdr3_aa: SARDTYEQY

v_call: TRBV2
cdr3_aa: ASRLDLSTGELF